This T cell receptor beta chain appears in the sequencing data of a study of blood T cells in healthy people across ages. Individuals who donated were healthy Caucasians from Russia aged roughly 6 to 100. Per-sample PBMC isolation yielded at least 6.5 million cells. A second PCR of about 6 to 12 cycles used a sample-barcoded 5' primer and a J-beta primer mix. TCRdb re-analysed the 5' RACE reads in MiXCR, keeping a single row per CDR3 protein. This table holds roughly 900,000 distinct CDR3 sequences, around 26% found once. Germline-derived CDR1 and CDR2 are SGHDT and YYEEEE. This CDR3 has 15 amino acids. V dropped 0 bases and J dropped 8 bases, with 15 bases sitting between them.

The chain joins TRBV5-6 to TRBJ2-1; a possible D gene is TRBD1 (5 bases). The receptor comes from a woman aged 80 or over in good health. The sequenced material came from blood. For the CDR3, the DNA is TGTGCCAGCAGCTTGGCCCAGGGCCAGTACGATGAGCAGTTCTTC. Its translation is CASSLAQGQYDEQFF.